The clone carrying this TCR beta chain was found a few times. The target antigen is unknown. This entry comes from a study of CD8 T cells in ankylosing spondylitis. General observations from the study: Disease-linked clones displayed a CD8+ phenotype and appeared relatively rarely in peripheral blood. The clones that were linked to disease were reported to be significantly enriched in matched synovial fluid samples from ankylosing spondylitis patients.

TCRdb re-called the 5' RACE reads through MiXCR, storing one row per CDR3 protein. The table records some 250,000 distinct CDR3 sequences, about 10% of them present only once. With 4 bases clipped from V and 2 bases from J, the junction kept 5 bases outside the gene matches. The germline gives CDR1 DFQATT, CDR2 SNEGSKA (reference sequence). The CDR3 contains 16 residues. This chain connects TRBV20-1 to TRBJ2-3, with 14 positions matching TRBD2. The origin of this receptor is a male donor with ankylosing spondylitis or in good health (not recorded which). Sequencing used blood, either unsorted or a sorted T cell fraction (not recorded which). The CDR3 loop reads CSAKGTSGGDTDTQYF. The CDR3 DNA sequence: TGCAGTGCTAAAGGGACTAGCGGGGGAGACACAGATACGCAGTATTTT.